This T cell receptor (beta chain) is drawn from a study of regulatory T cells in long-lasting Graves disease. General study findings and limits: Sharing of public clonotypes was greater in persistent patients (over 2,500) than in new patients (roughly 1,000).

TCR beta libraries were built with iRepertoire HTBI primers and Arm-PCR of CDR3 regions. Study processing details: Identification across samples found 62 TRBV and 12 to 15 TRBJ segments. TCRdb passed the multiplex PCR reads through MiXCR, listing each CDR3 protein once. The V and J calls here are based on TCRdb, not the publication. Of about 400,000 distinct CDR3 sequences listed, around 20% are singletons. This clonotype showed up many times. Antigen unknown. This CDR3 is 16 amino acids long. CDR1 and CDR2 (germline): ENHRY, SYGVKD. Unmatched junction bases numbered 8, after V lost 3 bases and J lost 6 bases. Time point: persistent/refractory GD, antithyroid drugs over 5 years with positive TRAb. Following extraction of RNA from PBMCs, that RNA was used to make the TCR library. In Xi'an, China, an endocrinology department was the source of patients.

Sample: peripheral blood mononuclear cells (PBMCs), taken when the disease was refractory, from a patient treated with antithyroid drugs. This receptor was taken from a female donor with Graves disease. This chain connects TRBV10-3 to TRBJ2-5, with 12 bases that match TRBD2. The CDR3, as DNA: TGTGCCATCAGTGAAGGTCCTAGCGGGAGGGTCAAGACCCAGTACTTC. Amino acid sequence: CAISEGPSGRVKTQYF.